This T cell receptor (beta chain) was captured in a study of T-cell memory formation after mild COVID-19. Turning to the study itself: Largely, TCR clusters stayed within a single donor.

The 5'RACE method, run with constant-segment primers, produced TCR alpha and TCR beta cDNA libraries (carrying sample barcodes and UMIs). TCRdb fed the 5' RACE reads into MiXCR, producing one record per CDR3 protein. The table lists around 450,000 distinct CDR3 sequences, approximately 24% of them singletons. Germline CDR1 is LGHNA and CDR2 is YSLEER. CDR3 length: 17 amino acids. The junction had 5 bases not matched to a gene; V was cut back by 1 base and J by 1 base. This clonotype showed up just a few times. The sample comprised PBMCs or a T cell subset sorted from them (not recorded which). The rearrangement uses TRBV4-3 and TRBJ2-3; 10 nucleotides match TRBD2. This receptor was taken from an adult woman who had mild COVID-19 (a few samples of this study predate the infection). Cell type and time point are not known. This CDR3 reads CASSQGELAGGTDTQYF. In DNA, the CDR3 is TGCGCCAGCAGCCAAGGGGAGCTAGCGGGAGGCACAGATACGCAGTATTTT.